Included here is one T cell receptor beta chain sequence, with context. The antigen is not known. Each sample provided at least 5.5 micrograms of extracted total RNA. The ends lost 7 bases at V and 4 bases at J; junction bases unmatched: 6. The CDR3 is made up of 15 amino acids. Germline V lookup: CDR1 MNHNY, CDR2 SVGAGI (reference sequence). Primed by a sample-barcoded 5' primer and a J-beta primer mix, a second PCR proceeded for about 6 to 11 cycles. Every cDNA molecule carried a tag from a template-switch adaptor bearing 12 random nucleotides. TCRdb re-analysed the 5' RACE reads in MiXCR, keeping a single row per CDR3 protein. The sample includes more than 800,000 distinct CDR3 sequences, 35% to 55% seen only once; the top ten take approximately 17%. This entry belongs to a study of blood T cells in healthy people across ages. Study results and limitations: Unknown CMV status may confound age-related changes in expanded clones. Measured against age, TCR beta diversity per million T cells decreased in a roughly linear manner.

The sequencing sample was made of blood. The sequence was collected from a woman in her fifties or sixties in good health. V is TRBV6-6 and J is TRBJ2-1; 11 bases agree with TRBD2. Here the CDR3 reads CASIDRTSGYNEQFF. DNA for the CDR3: TGTGCCAGCATTGACCGGACTAGCGGGTACAATGAGCAGTTCTTC.